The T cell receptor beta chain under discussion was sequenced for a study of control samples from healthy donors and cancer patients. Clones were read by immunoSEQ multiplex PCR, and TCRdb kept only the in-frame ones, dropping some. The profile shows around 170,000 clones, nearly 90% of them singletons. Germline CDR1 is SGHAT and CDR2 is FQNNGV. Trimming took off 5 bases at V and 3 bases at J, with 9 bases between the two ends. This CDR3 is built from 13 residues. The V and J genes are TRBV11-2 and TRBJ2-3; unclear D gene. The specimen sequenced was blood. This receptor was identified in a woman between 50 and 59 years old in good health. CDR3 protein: CASSPLVTDTQYF. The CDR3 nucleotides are TGTGCCAGCAGCCCTCTAGTTACAGATACGCAGTATTTT.